This entry lists 11 T cell receptor beta chains sequenced from one sample in a study of vaccination effects on CD4 cells after COVID-19. Antigen-specific CD4+ T cells were expanded with viral peptide pools in the ViraFEST assay before sequencing. Following culture for around 10 days, CD4+ T cells were isolated. Vaccine administered to participants consisted of two doses of either BNT162b2 or mRNA-1273. No cognate antigen is known for these TCRs. Generated by immunoSEQ multiplex PCR, the TCRdb table keeps only in-frame clones and is missing some. The sample holds about 24,000 clones; 73% are singletons and the top ten take about 8.3%. The sequencing used CD4+ T cells from PBMCs cultured with SARS-CoV-2 spike peptides, collected after COVID-19 vaccination. The receptors originated from a human donor who received a COVID-19 vaccine.

This clone was observed once. The rearrangement links TRBV18 to TRBJ2-1, with 11 bases that match TRBD2. Trimming took 1 base from V and 1 from J; bases not matched to a gene: 3. This CDR3 spans 17 amino acids. Germline V gene sequence: CDR1 KGHSH, CDR2 LQKENI. The CDR3 nucleotides read TGTGCCAGCTCACCACAACTAGCGGGGGAATCCTACAATGAGCAGTTCTTC. This codes for CASSPQLAGESYNEQFF.

The V call is TRBV19, the J call TRBJ1-5; 8 nucleotides agree with TRBD1. With V trimmed by 6 bases and J by 1 base, 11 bases remained unmatched. The CDR3 length is 17 residues. Germline assignment: CDR1 LNHDA and CDR2 SQIVND (reference sequence). For the CDR3, the DNA is TGTGCCAGTAGCCCCCTCTTGGGACAGGCAAGCAATCAGCCCCAGCATTTT. This translates into CASSPLLGQASNQPQHF. Combining the CDR3 with reference TRBV19 and TRBJ1-5 gives the whole variable domain DGGITQSPKYLFRKEGQNVTLSCEQNLNHDAMYWYRQDPGQGLRLIYYSQIVNDFQKGDIAEGYSVSREKKESFPLTVTSAQKNPTAFYLCASSPLLGQASNQPQHFGDGTRLSIL.

The chain couples TRBV11-2 to TRBJ1-2; 9 nucleotides align to TRBD1. The CDR3 has 15 amino acids. V shed 2 bases and J 6 bases; nucleotides not matched to a gene: 7. Germline V gene sequence: CDR1 SGHAT, CDR2 FQNNGV. As DNA, the CDR3 is TGTGCCAGCAGCTTAAGTACAGGGGGCTACGATGGCTACACCTTC. The encoded protein is CASSLSTGGYDGYTF.

The V gene is TRBV30, the J gene TRBJ2-7, with a possible D match to TRBD1 (6 bases). With 6 bases removed from V and 2 bases from J, the gap between germline ends came to 17 bases. CDR3 length equals 14 residues. CDR1 is GTSNPN, CDR2 SVGIG, per germline (reference sequence). For the CDR3, the DNA is TGTGCCTGTCCAACAGGGAAGGGACCCTACGAGCAGTACTTC. This translates into CACPTGKGPYEQYF.

V gene TRBV21-1 combines with J gene TRBJ2-5; the table's D gene call, TRBD1, was not cross checked with the DNA. TRBV21-1 is a pseudogene segment. The CDR3 extends over 14 amino acids. The CDR3 region has the DNA TGTGCCAGCAGCAAAGGGGTTAAGGGGGAGACCCAGTACTTC. Translation: CASSKGVKGETQYF.

The gene calls are TRBV5-1 and TRBJ1-1; D remains unclear. The CDR3 extends over 13 amino acids. Germline CDR1 is SGHRS and CDR2 is YFSETQ. Trimming shortened V by 2 bases and J by 1 base, and 6 bases separated the two germline ends. CDR3 sequence: CASSLWGNTEAFF. The CDR3 DNA sequence: TGCGCCAGCAGCTTATGGGGGAACACTGAAGCTTTCTTT. Filled out from reference TRBV5-1 and TRBJ1-1, the complete variable domain reads KAGVTQTPRYLIKTRGQQVTLSCSPISGHRSVSWYQQTPGQGLQFLFEYFSETQRNKGNFPGRFSGRQFSNSRSEMNVSTLELGDSALYLCASSLWGNTEAFFGQGTRLTVV.

This chain connects TRBV6-2 or TRBV6-3 to TRBJ2-5; the D gene is possibly TRBD2 (5 bases). The germline gives CDR1 MNHEY, CDR2 SVGEGT. V was trimmed by 2 bases and J by 2 bases, leaving 18 bases between them. The CDR3 sequence is 17 residues long. CDR3 in DNA: TGTGCCAGCAGTTACGTTGTCGGGGTCGAAAATCAAGAGACCCAGTACTTC. Its protein product is CASSYVVGVENQETQYF.

The J gene is TRBJ2-7, the V gene TRBV6-1; perhaps TRBD2 as D (6 bases). The germline V and J ends were trimmed by 6 bases and 3 bases, with 12 bases remaining between them. Germline V gene sequence: CDR1 MNHNS, CDR2 SASEGT. CDR3 length equals 13 residues. CDR3 amino acids: CASSSWGGYEQYF. In DNA form, the CDR3 reads TGTGCCAGCAGCTCATGGGGAGGCTACGAGCAGTACTTC.

The chain couples TRBV7-9 to TRBJ1-4; 12 nucleotides line up with TRBD1. The CDR3 covers 16 residues. V shed 5 bases, J shed 3 bases, and the junction held 4 bases outside the gene matches. Germline V gives CDR1 SEHNR, CDR2 FQNEAQ (reference sequence). The CDR3 DNA reads TGTGCCAGCAGCCCGGGACAGGGGGCGGCTAATGAAAAACTGTTTTTT. The encoded protein is CASSPGQGAANEKLFF. Full variable domain (remainder filled in from reference TRBV7-9 and TRBJ1-4): DTGVSQNPRHKITKRGQNVTFRCDPISEHNRLYWYRQTLGQGPEFLTYFQNEAQLEKSRLLSDRFSAERPKGSFSTLEIQRTEQGDSAMYLCASSPGQGAANEKLFFGSGTQLSVL.

For the CDR3, the DNA is TGTGCCAGCAGCTTGGCCGCCAGGGGGCCAGGATCGGCTTTCTTT. Its protein product is CASSLAARGPGSAFF. This chain links TRBV5-4 with TRBJ1-1, with 8 positions matching TRBD1. The CDR3 totals 15 residues. With 0 bases clipped from V and 11 bases from J, the junction kept 12 bases outside the gene matches. Germline loops: CDR1 SGHNT, CDR2 YYREEE (reference sequence).

A remark on this clone: One end of the junction is discordant with germline, which a read error may explain. The chain couples TRBV5-1 to TRBJ1-1; TRBD1 is a possible D gene (6 bases). Germline V gives CDR1 SGHRS, CDR2 YFSETQ. This CDR3 spans 17 amino acids. CDR3 DNA sequence: TGCGCCAGCAGATTGGCAGGGGCTACTAGTAGGGAGACTGAAGCTTTCTTT. As protein: CASRLAGATSRETEAFF.